This TCR beta chain was obtained from a study of shared clonotypes between healthy human individuals. Genomic DNA from each subset was divided evenly over several immunoSEQ plates. Profiling relied on immunoSEQ multiplex PCR, and the TCRdb table lists in-frame clones only, not all of them. The table has 450,000 to 500,000 clones, around 80% seen once. Comments on this clone: Germline is not matched at one junction end, which may reflect a read error. The sample holds other DNA sequences that translate to the same CDR3.

CDR3 length equals 11 residues. Germline-derived CDR1 and CDR2 are MNHNY and SVGAGI (reference sequence). The sample comprised PBMCs. The clonotype was recovered from a woman aged 35 to 49 in good health. Some clones in this sample may be carry-over from other donors' samples. This sequence joins TRBV6-6 and TRBJ2-3, with D unresolved. This chain's CDR3 is CASRTGDTQYF. CDR3 nucleotides: TGCGCCAGCAGGACGGGAGATACGCAGTATTTT.